The entry that follows covers one TCR beta chain sequence. V was shortened by 7 bases and J by 5 bases, with 10 bases between the two germline ends. The CDR3 is made up of 13 amino acids. Germline V CDR1 and CDR2: KGHDR, SFDVKD. RNA transcripts yielded amplified TCR beta CDR3 regions. Investigators did first-round RT-PCR with HTBI primers, then second-round multiplex PCR. TCRdb re-analysed the multiplex PCR reads in MiXCR, keeping a single row per CDR3 protein. The sample includes 200,000 to 250,000 distinct CDR3 sequences, 45% of them seen just once. The data originate from a study of Graves' ophthalmopathy and Graves' hyperthyroidism. Exclusion covered patients with other autoimmune diseases or uncontrolled infections (as well as pregnancy or lactation).

The clonotype was recovered from an adult man with Graves' ophthalmopathy. Source material: peripheral blood. The V gene is TRBV24-1, the J gene TRBJ1-4; maybe TRBD1 (5 bases). The CDR3 here is CATSGTENEKLFF. In DNA, the CDR3 is TGTGCCACCAGCGGGACCGAGAATGAAAAACTGTTTTTT.